The T cell receptor beta chain under discussion was sequenced for a study of CD8 T cells in ankylosing spondylitis. Notes on the study in general: As reported, disease-linked clones showed significant enrichment in matched ankylosing spondylitis synovial fluid. What appeared characteristic of ankylosing spondylitis blood was a TCR beta motif of eight or nine highly homologous variants.

Points on this clonotype: Its antigen is still unknown.

Using quantitative 5'-RACE with molecular barcodes, the authors made TCR beta libraries. Each CDR3 protein gets one entry after TCRdb re-called the 5' RACE reads with MiXCR. The sample lists 380,000 or so distinct CDR3 sequences, approximately 20% seen once, with over 10% in the top ten. The germline V and J ends were trimmed by 6 bases and 2 bases, with 17 bases remaining between them. The CDR3 runs to 14 residues. Germline V gene sequence: CDR1 DFQATT, CDR2 SNEGSKA (reference sequence). V is TRBV20-1 and J is TRBJ2-7; D gene unclear. The TCR originated in a male donor with ankylosing spondylitis or in good health (not recorded which). The sample comprised blood, either unsorted or a sorted T cell fraction (not recorded which). The CDR3, as DNA: TGCAGTGCATCACACGGCCCCGCTACCTACGAGCAGTACTTC. Translating it yields CSASHGPATYEQYF.